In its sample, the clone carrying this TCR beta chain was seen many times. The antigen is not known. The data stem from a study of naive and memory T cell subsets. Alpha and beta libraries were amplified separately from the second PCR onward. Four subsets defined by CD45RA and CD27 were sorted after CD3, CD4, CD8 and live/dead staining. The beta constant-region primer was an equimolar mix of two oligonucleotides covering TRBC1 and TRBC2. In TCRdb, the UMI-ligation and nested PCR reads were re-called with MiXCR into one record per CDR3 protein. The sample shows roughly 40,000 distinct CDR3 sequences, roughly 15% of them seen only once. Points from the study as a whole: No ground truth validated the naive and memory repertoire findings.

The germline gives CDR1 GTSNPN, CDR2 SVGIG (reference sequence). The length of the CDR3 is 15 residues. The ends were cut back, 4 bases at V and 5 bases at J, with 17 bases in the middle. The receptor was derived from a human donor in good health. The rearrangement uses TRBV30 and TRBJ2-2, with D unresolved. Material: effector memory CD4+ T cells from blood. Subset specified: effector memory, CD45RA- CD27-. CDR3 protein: CAWTTGGLWTGELFF. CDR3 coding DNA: TGTGCCTGGACCACCGGCGGATTGTGGACCGGGGAGCTGTTTTTT. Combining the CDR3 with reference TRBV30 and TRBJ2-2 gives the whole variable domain SQTIHQWPATLVQPVGSPLSLECTVEGTSNPNLYWYRQAAGRGLQLLFYSVGIGQISSEVPQNLSASRPQDRQFILSSKKLLLSDSGFYLCAWTTGGLWTGELFFGEGSRLTVL.